This T cell receptor beta chain was recovered during a study of cytomegalovirus exposure and HLA in healthy donors. General observations from the study: The CMV antigen specificity of three CMV-associated chains was confirmed through in vitro analysis. Many donors carried some public TCRs, although rarity characterized most TCR sequences. Most subjects had HLA-A and HLA-B alleles reportedly predicted accurately by TCR beta sequences.

On this clone: Its antigen is currently unknown.

With V trimmed by 0 bases and J by 3 bases, 2 bases remained unmatched. The CDR3 length is 14 residues. CDR1 and CDR2 (germline): SGHNT, YYREEE (reference sequence). PCR employed 60 Vbeta and 13 Jbeta primers. Using immunoSEQ multiplex PCR, the repertoire was profiled, and TCRdb retains in-frame clones only, with some absent. This repertoire shows approximately 190,000 clones, 77% found once; its top ten account for around 2.2%. The gene calls are TRBV5-4 and TRBJ2-7, with 8 bases fitting TRBD1. Source material: PBMCs. The sequence was obtained from a woman in her twenties or thirties in good health and CMV-seropositive. The CDR3 loop is CASSLGDRIYEQYF. DNA of the CDR3: TGTGCCAGCAGCTTGGGGGACAGGATCTACGAGCAGTACTTC.